This T cell receptor beta chain was found in a study of T cells after yellow fever vaccination. Overall study: Fractions low in cell number were prepared with SMART-Seq v4 Ultra Low Input. General study findings and limits: Some clonotypes were seen in both the CD4 and the CD8 compartments. These made up a small share and likely arose from convergent recombination.

A note on this clonotype: Its antigen is still unknown.

A single record per CDR3 protein comes from TCRdb applying MiXCR to the 5' RACE reads. The sample yields a few hundred thousand distinct CDR3 sequences, 17% seen once. This material consisted of PBMCs, taken about 5 days after the first yellow fever vaccination. This TCR came from a man aged 18 to 35 who received the YFV17D yellow fever vaccine.

CDR3 coding DNA: TGTGCCAGCAGTTACTTTGGGAGCTCCTATAATTCACCCCTCCACTTT. This sequence encodes CASSYFGSSYNSPLHF. The chain uses TRBV6-2 or TRBV6-3 and TRBJ1-6; D is undetermined. CDR1 is MNHEY, CDR2 SVGEGT, per germline. This CDR3 has 16 residues. Trimming stripped 1 base from V and 0 bases from J, with 7 bases between.